This entry features one T cell receptor (beta chain) sequence. What it binds is not known. The data were produced by immunoSEQ multiplex PCR, yet TCRdb's version contains in-frame clones alone and is incomplete. The repertoire consists of approximately 73,000 clones, with roughly 95% occurring once and the leading ten covering about 3%. These data are taken from a study of cytomegalovirus exposure and HLA in healthy donors. Study in general: Both the 100 to 150 validation repertoires and the 500 to 700 first-cohort repertoires used the same platform, as reported by a later analysis.

Findings and caveats of the study: Cytomegalovirus association was listed for 150 to 200 TCR beta chains.

CDR1 SGHTA and CDR2 FQGNSA come from the germline V gene. The CDR3 consists of 15 residues. Trimming cost V 6 bases and J 1 base, with 16 bases left between them. The receptor was derived from a man in his late teens or twenties in good health and CMV-seronegative. The V call is TRBV7-2, the J call TRBJ2-7; D is perhaps TRBD1 (6 bases). Input material: PBMCs. CDR3 nucleotides: TGTGCCAGCAGGTTCACAGGGTTGAGATCCTACGAGCAGTACTTC. Its protein product is CASRFTGLRSYEQYF.